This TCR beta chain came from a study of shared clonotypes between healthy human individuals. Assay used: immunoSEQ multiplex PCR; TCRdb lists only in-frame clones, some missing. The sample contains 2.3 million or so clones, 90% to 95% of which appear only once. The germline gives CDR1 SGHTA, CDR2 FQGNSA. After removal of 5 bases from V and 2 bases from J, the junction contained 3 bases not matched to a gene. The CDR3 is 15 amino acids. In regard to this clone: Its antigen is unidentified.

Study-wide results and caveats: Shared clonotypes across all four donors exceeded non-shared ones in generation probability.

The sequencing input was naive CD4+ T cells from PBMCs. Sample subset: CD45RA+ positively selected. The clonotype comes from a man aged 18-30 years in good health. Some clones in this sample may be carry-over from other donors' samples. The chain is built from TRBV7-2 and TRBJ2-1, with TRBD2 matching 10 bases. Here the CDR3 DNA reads TGTGCCAGCAGCCCCACTAGCGGGGCCTACAATGAGCAGTTCTTC. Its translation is CASSPTSGAYNEQFF.